The rows below give T cell receptor beta chains drawn from one sample of a study of PD-1 blockade in classical Hodgkin lymphoma. Using immunoSEQ multiplex PCR, the repertoire was profiled, and TCRdb retains in-frame clones only, with some absent. The sample shows approximately 9,500 clones, 74% of them seen only once. Sequencing used CD4+ T cells from blood, obtained at baseline. The receptors stem from a human donor with classical Hodgkin lymphoma. Both conserved end residues are part of each CDR3. The D gene is left open where the match is weak. Not every row has a clone size; where given, it reads once, few, many or a size class.

>.|TRBV7-2|TRBJ1-2|TRBD1
CASSLSRGPTGYTF
TGTGCCAGCAGCTTATCAAGGGGGCCTACTGGCTACACCTTC
>.|TRBV7-8|TRBJ2-2|TRBD1
CASSPPTGENTGELFF
TGTGCCAGCAGCCCCCCGACAGGGGAGAACACCGGGGAGCTGTTTTTT
>medium-sized|TRBV7-5|TRBJ2-1|.
CARSFRGGLGRSYNEQFF
TGTGCCAGAAGCTTTCGCGGGGGTTTGGGGCGGTCCTACAATGAGCAGTTCTTC
>.|TRBV5-4|TRBJ2-5|TRBD2
CASSPGLAGGPEETQYF
TGTGCCAGCAGCCCGGGACTAGCGGGAGGGCCGGAGGAGACCCAGTACTTC
>.|TRBV28|TRBJ1-1|TRBD1
CASSSIGTGGTEAFF
TGTGCCAGCAGTTCTATCGGGACAGGCGGCACTGAAGCTTTCTTT
>.|TRBV6-1|TRBJ1-5|.
CASSDGHSNQPQHF
TGTGCCAGCAGTGATGGGCATAGCAATCAGCCCCAGCATTTT
>.|TRBV27|TRBJ2-7|.
CASKGPAVYEQYF
TGTGCCAGCAAAGGACCAGCTGTATACGAGCAGTACTTC
>once|TRBV30|TRBJ2-5|.
CAWTRPRGPNQETQYF
TGTGCCTGGACCCGACCGAGGGGCCCAAACCAAGAGACCCAGTACTTC
>.|TRBV10-3|TRBJ2-1|TRBD2
CAIKPAGEEQFF
TGTGCCATCAAGCCAGCGGGAGAAGAGCAGTTCTTC
>once|TRBV7-2|TRBJ2-3|TRBD2
CASSLGLATDTQYF
TGTGCCAGCAGCCTCGGACTAGCGACAGATACGCAGTATTTT
>.|TRBV6-5|TRBJ1-4|TRBD1
CASSDRGANEKLFF
TGTGCCAGCAGTGACAGGGGTGCGAATGAAAAACTGTTTTTT
>.|TRBV30|TRBJ2-1|.
CAWSRNEQFF
TGTGCCTGGAGTAGGAATGAGCAGTTCTTC
>.|TRBV5-4|TRBJ2-3|.
CASSSNYPSTDTQYF
TGTGCCAGCAGCTCGAACTACCCTAGCACAGATACGCAGTATTTT
>few|TRBV2|TRBJ2-5|.
CAGGVQETQYF
TGTGCCGGCGGGGTACAAGAGACCCAGTACTTC
>.|TRBV5-4|TRBJ2-1|.
CASSSPTSYNEQFF
TGTGCCAGCAGCTCCCCTACTTCCTACAATGAGCAGTTCTTC
>.|TRBV7-9|TRBJ1-1|.
CASSLGGDPNTEAFF
TGTGCCAGCAGCTTAGGAGGGGATCCGAACACTGAAGCTTTCTTT
>.|TRBV28|TRBJ1-5|.
CASTRGLQPQHF
TGTGCCAGCACGCGGGGTCTTCAGCCCCAGCATTTT